A selection of T cell receptor beta chains follows, all from one sample in a study of T cell changes during pregnancy in multiple sclerosis. TCRdb keeps only in-frame clones here, not all; method: immunoSEQ multiplex PCR. The sample holds tens of thousands of clones, 75% to 90% seen once. This sample comprised peripheral blood, obtained before pregnancy. The receptors here all came from a female donor with multiple sclerosis, enrolled in a pregnancy study. Each CDR3 is given with its conserved first and last residue. D genes are given only for firm matches. Expanded clones are given a class, and other clones once, few, many or no size at all.

abundance	v_gene	j_gene	d_gene	CDR3aa	CDR3nt
-	TRBV7-9	TRBJ1-4	-	CASSLQRGSTNEKLFF	TGTGCCAGCAGCTTACAAAGGGGCTCAACTAATGAAAAACTGTTTTTT
-	TRBV5-8	TRBJ2-3	TRBD1	CASSLGQAFDTQYF	TGTGCCAGCAGCCTAGGACAGGCGTTTGATACGCAGTATTTT
-	TRBV6-1	TRBJ1-5	-	CASSSDSSNQPQHF	TGTGCCAGCAGTAGCGACAGCTCTAATCAGCCCCAGCATTTT
-	TRBV25-1	TRBJ2-1	-	CATLRRSNEQFF	TGTGCCACCCTCCGTCGGAGCAATGAGCAGTTCTTC
once	TRBV5-6	TRBJ2-3	TRBD2	CASSLAGGGVADTQYF	TGTGCCAGCAGCTTGGCGGGTGGGGGGGTCGCAGATACGCAGTATTTT
-	TRBV4-3	TRBJ1-1	-	CASSQVQNTEAFF	TGCGCCAGCAGCCAAGTTCAGAACACTGAAGCTTTCTTT
-	TRBV30	TRBJ2-7	TRBD1	CAWSPTGGWAGGRQYF	TGTGCCTGGAGCCCGACAGGGGGCTGGGCGGGGGGCAGGCAGTACTTC
-	TRBV14	TRBJ1-2	-	CASSRSPTGLGYTF	TGTGCCAGCAGCCGCTCCCCCACAGGGCTCGGCTACACCTTC
once	TRBV6-5	TRBJ1-1	-	CASSYGGALTEAFF	TGTGCCAGCAGTTACGGGGGGGCTCTCACTGAAGCTTTCTTT
medium-sized	TRBV13	TRBJ2-7	-	CASSKQQGTYEQYF	TGTGCCAGCAGCAAGCAACAGGGCACCTACGAGCAGTACTTC
medium-sized	TRBV9	TRBJ2-1	TRBD2	CASSGGTSGRVPQFF	TGTGCCAGCAGTGGGGGGACTAGCGGGAGGGTACCCCAGTTCTTC
-	TRBV4-2	TRBJ1-4	-	CASSQEGGKATNEKLFF	TGTGCCAGCAGCCAAGAAGGAGGTAAAGCAACTAATGAAAAACTGTTTTTT
-	TRBV7-8	TRBJ2-3	TRBD2	CASSSGLAGVEHTQYF	TGTGCCAGCAGCTCAGGACTAGCGGGGGTGGAACATACGCAGTATTTT
-	TRBV5-1	TRBJ2-7	-	CASSPDALQGYEQYF	TGCGCCAGCAGCCCTGATGCATTACAGGGCTACGAGCAGTACTTC